Included here is one T cell receptor beta chain sequence, with context. What this receptor recognizes is not known. No base-level quality is on record; no much larger clone is a single base apart. The sample belongs to a study of beta chain features in type 1 diabetes listed by TCRdb under 2018. Regarding the complete study: No differences in mean age, gender distribution, total cell number or subset yield were found between patients and healthy donors. A total of roughly 100 million sorted cells were examined across all samples, and the number of cells per subset was strongly correlated with RNA yield. In the study, TCRB repertoires of sorted circulating CD4+ T cell subsets from recently diagnosed type 1 diabetes patients were compared with those of matched healthy donors. Regulatory and stem cell-like memory subsets were obtained from only 8 patients and roughly 8 healthy donors, while naive and central memory subsets were obtained from all 30 or so donors.

The full study reports these points: In all four CD4+ subsets, TCRB CDR3 length was moderately but significantly shorter in type 1 diabetes patients. Naive, central memory and regulatory TCRB repertoires appeared to be more alike among patients than among healthy donors. Because the HLA sub-analyses included only small numbers of individuals, any influence of HLA type on TCRB rearrangement was left unresolved. PCR may preferentially amplify shorter templates, but because patient and control samples were amplified and corrected together, any resulting skew would affect both groups equally. Because cDNA was sequenced instead of genomic DNA, activated cells with high expression could be over-represented, although the groups did not differ in activation or CD3 levels. Patients with type 1 diabetes made fewer insertions and deleted more nucleotides at VDJ recombination sites, implying thymic rearrangement abnormalities.

The High Capacity cDNA Reverse Transcription Kit was used to reverse transcribe all of the isolated RNA, meaning that expressed TCRB transcripts were what got sequenced. Deep immunoSEQ sequencing was performed on naive, central memory and regulatory T cell samples, with an average of roughly 3.3 million total reads per sample. Sorted cells were lysed in RLT buffer, and RNA was extracted using DNase-treated RNeasy Micro or Mini kits according to cell number. To prevent cross-contamination, every cell subset was processed on its own, while patient and healthy donor samples were processed together. The immunoSEQ multiplex PCR was used to amplify TCRB sequences from cDNA, generating 87-bp fragments that spanned the CDR3 region. Sequencing of the amplicons was performed on the Illumina HiSeq platform. Turning to the authors' computational methods: Synthetic template baselines were used to correct PCR bias computationally, reads within Hamming distance 2 were collapsed, and singletons that could not be merged were discarded. Reads were aligned against IMGT to assign V, D and J genes, CDR3 length and insertions or deletions at six rearrangement sites. Within each subset, clonotype counts were normalized to sorted cell number, after which true diversity and Gini coefficients were computed with the tcR R package. The overlap coefficient, calculated on TCRB nucleotide sequences, was used to quantify repertoire sharing. Out-of-frame TCRB sequences from naive cells were analyzed as a proxy for the pre-selection repertoire. As stored in TCRdb, this immuneACCESS dataset retains in-frame rearrangements with V and J assigned. A fraction of the clones does not appear; measured against another copy, unresolved V genes explain less than half of the discrepancy, and the remainder lacks a known reason. The V and J calls and the clone size are those of that table, but D and trimming were determined from the DNA. The sample table lists about 470,000 clones, 30% of them with a count of one. 0.05% to 0.065% of the sample is in the top ten clones.

V drops 3 bases and J drops 3 bases, leaving 17 bases in between. The cysteine opens and the phenylalanine closes a CDR3 of 17 amino acids. The only DNA kept is the CDR3, 51 bases in frame from the first base. Sequences LNHNV (CDR1) and YYDKDF (CDR2) are obtained from the germline V gene (reference sequence). Each donor gave one peripheral blood draw, averaging approximately 110 mL, which was collected into heparinised tubes. Using a panel that included CD45RO, CCR7, CD25, CD127, CD95 and CD27, naive, central memory, regulatory and stem cell-like memory CD4+ T cells were sorted on a BD FACSAria II. Purity was above 95% for every sorted population. PBMCs were isolated right away by Lymphoprep density gradient centrifugation and were stained directly, without culture. So that batch effects would be minimized, each experiment stained and sorted samples in pairs, pairing one healthy donor with one patient.

The clonotype was recovered from a man between 18 and 29 years old in good health. Material: naive CD4+ T cells from blood. The cell subset or site label for this specimen denotes: true naive CD4+ T cells. This chain joins TRBV15 to TRBJ2-2; the D segment cannot be called with confidence. CDR3 reads: CATSSRKGARHTGELFF. The nucleotide sequence reads TGTGCCACCAGCAGCCGGAAAGGCGCTAGACACACCGGGGAGCTGTTTTTT.